The next 6 T cell receptor beta chains were all read from a single sample in a study of blood T cell repertoires in COVID-19. Profiled with immunoSEQ multiplex PCR; TCRdb holds only in-frame clones, not every one. Altogether around 300,000 clones are present, roughly 89% being singletons, with the ten largest covering more than 9%. The sample consisted of PBMCs or T cells enriched from blood (not recorded which). These receptors were obtained from a young woman who had recovered from COVID-19.

V and J are TRBV7-2 and TRBJ2-5; 8 positions agree with TRBD1. Trimming at V came to 4 bases and at J to 3 bases, leaving 7 bases not matched to a gene. The CDR3 consists of 15 residues. Germline values: CDR1 SGHTA, CDR2 FQGNSA. This CDR3 reads CASSSPDRGEETQYF. In DNA form, the CDR3 reads TGTGCCAGCAGCTCTCCCGACAGGGGAGAAGAGACCCAGTACTTC.

The V gene is TRBV18, the J gene TRBJ2-7; TRBD1 might be the D (6 bases). In germline, CDR1 is KGHSH, CDR2 LQKENI. V lost 2 bases and J lost 3, with 14 bases in between. CDR3 length: 15 amino acids. CDR3 sequence reads: CASSPDRDTIYEQYF. The DNA of the CDR3 is TGTGCCAGCTCACCAGATCGGGACACAATCTACGAGCAGTACTTC.

The J gene is TRBJ2-1, the V gene TRBV11-2, with 11 bases aligning to TRBD2. CDR3 length: 15 residues. V dropped 6 bases and J dropped 7; count of bases not matched to a gene: 8. Germline V lookup: CDR1 SGHAT, CDR2 FQNNGV. The CDR3 DNA sequence: TGTGCCAGCAGGATTACTAGCGGGAGTCAGAATGAGCAGTTCTTC. It yields the protein CASRITSGSQNEQFF. The full variable domain, its missing parts supplied by reference TRBV11-2 and TRBJ2-1, is EAGVAQSPRYKIIEKRQSVAFWCNPISGHATLYWYQQILGQGPKLLIQFQNNGVVDDSQLPKDRFSAERLKGVDSTLKIQPAKLEDSAVYLCASRITSGSQNEQFFGPGTRLTVL.

This chain uses TRBV18 with TRBJ2-2; 8 positions match TRBD2. Losses at the gene ends were 3 bases for V and 2 bases for J; bases not matched to a gene: 8. CDR1 KGHSH and CDR2 LQKENI come from the germline V gene. The CDR3 loop spans 17 amino acids. The CDR3 DNA follows: TGTGCCAGCTCACCCCCTCCGGGAGGGAGTAACACCGGGGAGCTGTTTTTT. It encodes CASSPPPGGSNTGELFF.

The chain carries TRBV19 and TRBJ2-5; D is ambiguous. The CDR3 sequence is 13 residues long. Looked up from germline, CDR1 is LNHDA and CDR2 is SQIVND (reference sequence). V shed 5 bases and J shed 5 bases, with 12 bases lying between them. The CDR3 spells CASSPQRLETQYF. The CDR3 DNA reads TGTGCCAGTAGTCCCCAGCGTCTGGAGACCCAGTACTTC.

This clone showed up just once. Other DNA sequences in this sample translate to the same CDR3. The rearrangement joins TRBV3-1 (or the pseudogene TRBV3-2) to TRBJ2-1; 13 bases agree with TRBD2. CDR1 is LGHDT, CDR2 YNNKEL, per germline (reference sequence). J was trimmed by 10 bases and V by 4 bases; bases with no gene match: 7. This CDR3 comprises 15 residues. In DNA form, the CDR3 reads TGTGCCAGCAGCCCTACTAGCGGGAGGGCTGGCGAGCAGTTCTTC. Encoded protein: CASSPTSGRAGEQFF.